This T cell receptor beta chain was profiled in a study of T cell clonotyping in hematopoietic cell transplantation. Study-level points and caveats: After transplant, recipient diversity fell while pathologically expanded clonotypes grew through day 180. Graft donor and pretransplant recipient Inverse Simpson Index values predicted broader posttransplant TCR diversity. At the given depth, recipient repertoires were over 97% de novo clonotypes.

The CDR3 loop spans 15 amino acids. The junction had 11 bases not matched to a gene; V was cut back by 5 bases and J by 7 bases. Germline V lookup: CDR1 MDHEN, CDR2 SYDVKM. This table comes from immunoSEQ multiplex PCR, and its TCRdb copy is limited to in-frame clones, with some not included. Of over 8,000 clones listed, about three quarters were seen once; the top ten hold 45%. Recipients were bled about 28 days pretransplant and at posttransplant days 30, 100, 180. To note about this clone: Its specificity is not known.

This receptor was obtained from a female patient aged 50 to 60 who had an allogeneic stem cell transplant from a related donor, so the T cells may come from the graft donor. Some clones in this sample may be carry-over from other donors' samples. Source: peripheral blood mononuclear cells, taken 180 days after allogeneic stem cell transplant. This rearrangement joins TRBV28 to TRBJ1-1; TRBD1 matches at 9 bases. The CDR3 nucleotides are TGTGCCAGCAGTCCGCGACAGGGGGGGTATGGTGAAGCTTTCTTT. It specifies CASSPRQGGYGEAFF.